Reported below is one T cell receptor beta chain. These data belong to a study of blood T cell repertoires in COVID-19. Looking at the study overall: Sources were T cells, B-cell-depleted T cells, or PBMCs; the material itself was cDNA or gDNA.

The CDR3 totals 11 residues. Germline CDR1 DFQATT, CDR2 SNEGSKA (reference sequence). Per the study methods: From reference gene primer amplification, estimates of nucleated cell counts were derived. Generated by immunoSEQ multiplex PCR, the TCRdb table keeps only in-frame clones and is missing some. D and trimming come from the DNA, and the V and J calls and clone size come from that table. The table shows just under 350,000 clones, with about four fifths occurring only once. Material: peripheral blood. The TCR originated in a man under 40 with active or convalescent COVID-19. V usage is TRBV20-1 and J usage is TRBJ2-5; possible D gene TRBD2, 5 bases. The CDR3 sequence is CTLQRRETQYF. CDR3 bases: TGCACCCTTCAGAGGAGGGAGACCCAGTACTTC.